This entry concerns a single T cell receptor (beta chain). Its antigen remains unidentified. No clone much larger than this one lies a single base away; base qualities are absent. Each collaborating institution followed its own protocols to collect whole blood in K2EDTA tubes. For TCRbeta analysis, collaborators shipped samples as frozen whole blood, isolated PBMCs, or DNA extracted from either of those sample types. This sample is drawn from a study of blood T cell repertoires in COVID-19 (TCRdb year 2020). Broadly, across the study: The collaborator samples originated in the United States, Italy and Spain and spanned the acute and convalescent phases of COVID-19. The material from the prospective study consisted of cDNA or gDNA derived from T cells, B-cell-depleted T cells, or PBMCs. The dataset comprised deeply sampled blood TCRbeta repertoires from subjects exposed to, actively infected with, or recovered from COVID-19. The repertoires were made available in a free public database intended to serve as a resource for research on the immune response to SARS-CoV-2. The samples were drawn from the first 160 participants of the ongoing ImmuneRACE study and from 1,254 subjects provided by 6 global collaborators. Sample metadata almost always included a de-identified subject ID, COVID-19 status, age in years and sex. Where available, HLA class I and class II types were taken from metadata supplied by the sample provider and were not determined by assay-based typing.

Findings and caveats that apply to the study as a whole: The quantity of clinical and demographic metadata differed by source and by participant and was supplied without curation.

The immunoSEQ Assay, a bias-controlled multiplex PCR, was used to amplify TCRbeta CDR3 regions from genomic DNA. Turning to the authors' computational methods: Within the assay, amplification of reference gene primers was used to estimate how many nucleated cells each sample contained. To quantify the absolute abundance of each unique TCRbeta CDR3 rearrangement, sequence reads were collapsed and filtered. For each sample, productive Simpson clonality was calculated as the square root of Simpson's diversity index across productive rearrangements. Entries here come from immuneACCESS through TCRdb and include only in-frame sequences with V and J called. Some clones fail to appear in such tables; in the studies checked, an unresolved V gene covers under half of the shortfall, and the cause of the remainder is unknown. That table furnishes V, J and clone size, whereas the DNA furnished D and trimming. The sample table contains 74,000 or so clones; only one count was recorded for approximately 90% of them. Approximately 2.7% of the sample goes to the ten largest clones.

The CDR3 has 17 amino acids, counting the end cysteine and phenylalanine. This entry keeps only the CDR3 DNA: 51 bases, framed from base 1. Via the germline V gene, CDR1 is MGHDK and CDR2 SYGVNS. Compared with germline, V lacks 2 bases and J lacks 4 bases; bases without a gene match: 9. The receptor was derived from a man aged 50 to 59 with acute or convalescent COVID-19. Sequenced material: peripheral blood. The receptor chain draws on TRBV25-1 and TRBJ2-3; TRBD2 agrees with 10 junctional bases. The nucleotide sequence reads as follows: TGTGCCAGCAGTGAACCCAACCTAGCGGGAGTACCAGATACGCAGTATTTT. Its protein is CASSEPNLAGVPDTQYF. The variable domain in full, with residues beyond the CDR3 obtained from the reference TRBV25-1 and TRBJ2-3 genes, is EADIYQTPRYLVIGTGKKITLECSQTMGHDKMYWYQQDPGMELHLIHYSYGVNSTEKGDLSSESTVSRIRTEHFPLTLESARPSHTSQYLCASSEPNLAGVPDTQYFGPGTRLTVL.